These 3 T cell receptor beta chains came from one sample sequenced in a study of blood T cell repertoires in COVID-19. The method was immunoSEQ multiplex PCR; TCRdb's version includes in-frame clones alone and lacks a portion of them. The table lists about 180,000 clones, more than 75% of them singletons. The sequenced material came from PBMCs or T cells enriched from blood (not recorded which). The receptor source for this set is a woman in her forties or fifties who had recovered from COVID-19.

V usage is TRBV5-1 and J usage is TRBJ2-3; 10 bases map to TRBD2. Trimming removed 3 bases from V and 3 bases from J; junction bases left unmatched: 7. Germline V gene data show CDR1 as SGHRS and CDR2 as YFSETQ. This CDR3 contains 16 residues. Here the CDR3 DNA reads TGCGCCAGCAGCTCGACTAGCGGGCGTTCGACAGATACGCAGTATTTT. Translation gives CASSSTSGRSTDTQYF.

This clone showed up just a few times. The chain joins TRBV15 to TRBJ2-7; D unclear. Trimming cost V 3 bases and J 5 bases, with 11 bases left between them. CDR1 LNHNV and CDR2 YYDKDF come from the germline V gene (reference sequence). This CDR3 is 13 amino acids long. CDR3 region: CATSRRFENEQYF. The CDR3 nucleotides are TGTGCCACCAGCAGGCGATTCGAGAACGAGCAGTACTTC.

This chain uses TRBV5-1 with TRBJ2-7, with D possibly TRBD1 on 6 matching bases. The ends were cut back, 4 bases at V and 6 bases at J, with 11 bases in the middle. The CDR3 extends over 12 amino acids. Germline CDR1 and CDR2: SGHRS and YFSETQ. CDR3 amino acids: CASSLQGFEQYF. DNA of the CDR3: TGCGCCAGCAGCCTACAGGGTTTCGAGCAGTACTTC.